The TCR beta chain described here comes from a study of blood T cell repertoires in COVID-19. Per the study methods: Estimated nucleated cell counts came from reference gene primer amplification. Data came from immunoSEQ multiplex PCR; TCRdb stores just in-frame clones and leaves some out. D and trimming were read from the DNA, whereas the V and J calls and clone size are those reported in that table. This table holds a few hundred thousand clones, around 82% found once. Looked up from germline, CDR1 is WNHNN and CDR2 is SYGVQD (reference sequence). CDR3 length equals 13 residues. V was shortened by 2 bases and J by 6 bases, with 8 bases between the two germline ends.

Sample: peripheral blood. The source of this sequence is a woman in her late teens or twenties with acute or convalescent COVID-19. The chain recombines TRBV10-1 with TRBJ2-1; D possibly corresponds to TRBD1 (5 bases). In DNA, the CDR3 is TGCGCCAGCAGTGAGCAGGGTTCCAATGAGCAGTTCTTC. This sequence encodes CASSEQGSNEQFF.